Listed here are 12 T cell receptor beta chains from one sample, sequenced in a study of identical twins. TCRdb itself ran the 5' RACE reads through MiXCR, one entry per CDR3 protein. The table has roughly 540,000 distinct CDR3 sequences, roughly a fifth seen once. The same specimen was also included in a second study, on T cells expressing NK-cell markers.

Sequencing was performed on CD4+ T cells sorted from blood. The receptors stem from a woman aged 18-29 years in good health.

The chain has TRBV10-3 and TRBJ2-5; TRBD1 might be the D (5 bases). CDR3 length equals 14 residues. Deletions cut 2 bases from V and 2 bases from J, with 9 bases between. The V gene's germline CDR1 is ENHRY and CDR2 SYGVKD. The CDR3 nucleotides are TGTGCCATCAGTGAGGGACACTTTCAAGAGACCCAGTACTTC. This sequence encodes CAISEGHFQETQYF.

This clonotype was observed a handful of times. CDR3 DNA: TGTGCCAGCAGTTTACTTGGGCGGGAGTCTTTTGGTGAGCAGTTCTTC. Its translation is CASSLLGRESFGEQFF. The chain joins TRBV12-3 or TRBV12-4 to TRBJ2-1; 7 nucleotides match TRBD2. V trimming: 2 bases; J trimming: 9 bases; junction bases outside the gene matches: 13. CDR3 length: 16 amino acids.

The genes are TRBV5-1 and TRBJ2-7; D call uncertain. The CDR3 covers 14 residues. V dropped 4 bases and J dropped 0 bases, with 11 bases sitting between them. Germline V gene sequence: CDR1 SGHRS, CDR2 YFSETQ. The CDR3 DNA reads as TGCGCCAGCAGCGCGAGCAGTATCTCCTACGAGCAGTACTTC. Amino acids: CASSASSISYEQYF.

CDR3 region: CAISLGVRWEQYF. CDR3 sequence (DNA): TGTGCCATCAGCCTGGGGGTCCGCTGGGAGCAGTACTTC. The chain employs TRBV10-3 and TRBJ2-7; D possibly uses TRBD1 or TRBD2 (5 bases each). Trimming left V 6 bases short and J 7 bases short, with 16 bases between. The germline V gene encodes CDR1 ENHRY and CDR2 SYGVKD. The CDR3 covers 13 residues.

This clonotype occurred a few times. The V call is TRBV20-1, the J call TRBJ2-7; D might be TRBD2 (5 bases). The V end lost 1 base, the J end lost 2 bases, and 12 bases lay between the germline ends. Germline V gives CDR1 DFQATT, CDR2 SNEGSKA (reference sequence). The CDR3 is 14 amino acids. The CDR3 coding sequence is TGCAGTGCTAGAGTGTTCGGGGTCCCCTACGAGCAGTACTTC. Translation: CSARVFGVPYEQYF.

This rearrangement joins TRBV4-3 to TRBJ2-3; 13 bases match TRBD2. CDR3 length: 20 residues. Trimming at V came to 4 bases and at J to 0 bases, leaving 13 bases not matched to a gene. Looked up from germline, CDR1 is LGHNA and CDR2 is YSLEER. The CDR3 loop is CASSLIRGLAGRGSTDTQYF. The CDR3 DNA reads as TGCGCCAGCAGCCTTATTCGGGGACTAGCGGGGAGGGGGAGCACAGATACGCAGTATTTT.

The V gene is TRBV4-2, the J gene TRBJ2-6; D is perhaps TRBD1 (6 bases). Trimming stripped 2 bases from V and 2 bases from J, with 7 bases between. The CDR3 spans 15 residues. CDR1 and CDR2 from the germline V gene are LGHNA and YNFKEQ. The CDR3 DNA sequence: TGTGCCAGCAGCCAAAAGGGGGCTGGGGCCAACGTCCTGACTTTC. Translation gives CASSQKGAGANVLTF.

This clonotype was counted at least ten times. This sequence joins TRBV20-1 and TRBJ2-1, with D unclear. The CDR3 consists of 12 residues. The V gene lost 6 bases and the J gene lost 0 bases, with 6 bases spanning the gap. CDR1 DFQATT and CDR2 SNEGSKA come from the germline V gene (reference sequence). The DNA for the CDR3 is TGCAGTGCCCCTAGCTCCTACAATGAGCAGTTCTTC. Its translation: CSAPSSYNEQFF.

This clonotype was found a few times. The V and J genes are TRBV15 and TRBJ2-1; 9 bases are a match to TRBD2. Germline CDR1 reads LNHNV; CDR2 reads YYDKDF (reference sequence). This CDR3 spans 17 amino acids. Trimming at V came to 1 base and at J to 5 bases, leaving 9 bases not matched to a gene. The CDR3 nucleotides read TGTGCCACCAGCAGAGGGGTTAGCGGGAGAGGGGACAATGAGCAGTTCTTC. Translating gives CATSRGVSGRGDNEQFF.

Only a few counts were recorded for this clonotype. The chain links TRBV29-1 to TRBJ1-5, with unresolved D. Germline CDR1 and CDR2: SQVTM and ANQGSEA. The V end lost 4 bases, the J end lost 1 base, and 11 bases lay between the germline ends. This CDR3 contains 14 residues. For the CDR3, the DNA is TGCAGCGTTGTTCTAGGAATGAGCAATCAGCCCCAGCATTTT. The encoded protein is CSVVLGMSNQPQHF. The full variable domain, completed using reference TRBV29-1 and TRBJ1-5, is SAVISQKPSRDICQRGTSLTIQCQVDSQVTMMFWYRQQPGQSLTLIATANQGSEATYESGFVIDKFPISRPNLTFSTLTVSNMSPEDSSIYLCSVVLGMSNQPQHFGDGTRLSIL.

This clonotype came up many times. The J gene is TRBJ2-5, the V gene TRBV20-1; 11 bases line up with TRBD2. CDR1 is DFQATT and CDR2 is SNEGSKA in the germline V gene (reference sequence). CDR3 size: 13 residues. CDR3 in DNA: TGCAGCCCCGATAGCGGGAGGGTGGGGACCCAGTACTTC. Its translation: CSPDSGRVGTQYF.

The chain recombines TRBV27 with TRBJ2-3, with 8 bases that match TRBD2. V lost 5 bases, J lost 0 bases, and 7 bases stayed unmatched. CDR1 is MNHEY and CDR2 is SMNVEV in the germline V gene (reference sequence). The CDR3 covers 16 residues. CDR3 in DNA: TGTGCCAGCAGTCATGGCGGGGGGTTTAGCACAGATACGCAGTATTTT. Protein: CASSHGGGFSTDTQYF.